Below are 21 T cell receptor beta chains sequenced from a single sample in a study of molecular identifiers for immune sequencing clone quantification. TCRdb processed the PCR reads anew with MiXCR; each CDR3 protein has one entry. The sample comprises over 600,000 distinct CDR3 sequences, about 20% of which are singletons, and approximately 0.9% rests with the top ten. The specimen was naive CD8+ T cells from blood, with Jurkat cell RNA spiked in. Noted subset: FACS-sorted CD8+CD4-CCR7+CD45RA+ naive T cells. The receptors shown here come from a human donor in good health. Some libraries in this study had Jurkat cell RNA spiked in.

V usage is TRBV20-1 and J usage is TRBJ1-2; no reliable D call. Trimming pared 0 bases from V and 5 bases from J, leaving 13 bases between. The length of the CDR3 is 14 residues. CDR1 is DFQATT, CDR2 SNEGSKA, per germline (reference sequence). CDR3 in amino acids: CSARDVQESYGYTF. The CDR3 region has the DNA TGCAGTGCTAGAGATGTGCAGGAGTCATATGGCTACACCTTC.

Ten or more counts support this clonotype. J is TRBJ2-7 and V is TRBV29-1; 9 bases match TRBD1. Germline trimming cut 1 base from V and 6 bases from J; bases unmatched to any gene: 1. The length of the CDR3 is 12 residues. The germline V gene encodes CDR1 SQVTM and CDR2 ANQGSEA. The CDR3 sequence is CSVEADRGEQYF. For the CDR3, the DNA is TGCAGCGTTGAAGCGGACAGGGGCGAGCAGTACTTC.

V and J are TRBV6-2 or TRBV6-3 and TRBJ1-1; D gene unclear. Trimming removed 5 bases from V and 3 bases from J, with 22 bases in between. The CDR3 has 17 amino acids. Looked up from germline, CDR1 is MNHEY and CDR2 is SVGEGT. CDR3 DNA sequence: TGTGCCAGCAGTCGGGCCCCCCCTTACGGGATGGACACTGAAGCTTTCTTT. It is translated as CASSRAPPYGMDTEAFF.

This clonotype was picked up many times. The chain has TRBV28 and TRBJ2-7; tentative D call: TRBD2 (6 bases). The V end lost 8 bases, the J end lost 5 bases, and 16 bases lay between the germline ends. Looked up from germline, CDR1 is MDHEN and CDR2 is SYDVKM. The CDR3 consists of 13 residues. The CDR3 coding sequence is TGTGCCAGCTTTAGCGCCCCGGGGGACGAGCAGTACTTC. It codes for CASFSAPGDEQYF.

This clonotype was detected ten times or more. This sequence joins TRBV6-2 or TRBV6-3 and TRBJ2-5; 10 bases are a match to TRBD1. CDR1 MNHEY and CDR2 SVGEGT come from the germline V gene. The CDR3 is 14 residues long. After removal of 7 bases from V and 4 bases from J, the junction contained 6 bases not matched to a gene. The CDR3 loop is CASKGQGTSETQYF. As DNA, the CDR3 is TGTGCCAGCAAGGGACAGGGGACGTCAGAGACCCAGTACTTC.

This clonotype has at least ten counts. The CDR3 DNA reads as TGTGCCAGCAGTGACTTTGGGGGCAGCTACGAGCAGTACTTC. Protein sequence: CASSDFGGSYEQYF. The gene calls are TRBV2 and TRBJ2-7, with D possibly matching TRBD1 (6 bases). The CDR3 is 14 amino acids. The germline gives CDR1 SNHLY, CDR2 FYNNEI. Trimming took off 3 bases at V and 3 bases at J, with 12 bases between the two ends.

In the case of this clonotype: A read error may be the cause here, since a much bigger clone is one base away. The CDR3 DNA reads as TGTGCCGGCAGCAATGCCGGAGATTTCTCCTACAATGAGCAGTTCTTC. This translates into CAGSNAGDFSYNEQFF. This rearrangement joins TRBV7-2 to TRBJ2-1; no firm D call. Germline lookup yields CDR1 SGHTA and CDR2 FQGNSA. The CDR3 runs to 16 residues.

On this clonotype itself: This may stem from a read error, because a much larger clone lies one nucleotide away. CDR3 DNA sequence: TGTGCCAGCAGCCGGGGACCCGGGGAGAACATTCAGTACTTC. Encoded protein: CASSRGPGENIQYF. V gene TRBV11-2 combines with J gene TRBJ2-4; perhaps D is TRBD1 or TRBD2 (5 bases each). Trimming cost V 5 bases and J 7 bases, with 15 bases left between them. This CDR3 spans 14 amino acids. Germline values: CDR1 SGHAT, CDR2 FQNNGV. Based on the CDR3 plus reference TRBV11-2 and TRBJ2-4, the full variable domain is EAGVAQSPRYKIIEKRQSVAFWCNPISGHATLYWYQQILGQGPKLLIQFQNNGVVDDSQLPKDRFSAERLKGVDSTLKIQPAKLEDSAVYLCASSRGPGENIQYFGAGTRLSVL.

This clonotype was found many times. The chain uses TRBV7-2 and TRBJ2-1; D perhaps matches TRBD2 (5 bases). This CDR3 contains 13 residues. CDR1 is SGHTA, CDR2 FQGNSA, per germline. V was clipped by 0 bases and J by 12 bases, with 12 bases between them. The CDR3 reads CASSLAGPGGQFF. In DNA form, the CDR3 reads TGTGCCAGCAGCTTAGCAGGGCCAGGAGGGCAGTTCTTC. The whole variable domain, filled in from reference TRBV7-2 and TRBJ2-1, reads GAGVSQSPSNKVTEKGKDVELRCDPISGHTALYWYRQSLGQGLEFLIYFQGNSAPDKSGLPSDRFSAERTGGSVSTLTIQRTQQEDSAVYLCASSLAGPGGQFFGPGTRLTVL.

On this clonotype: A single base separates this from a much larger clone, so it may be a read error. The V gene is TRBV27, the J gene TRBJ2-7; D may be TRBD1 (6 bases). This CDR3 comprises 12 residues. The germline CDR1 and CDR2 sequences are MNHEY and SMNVEV (reference sequence). V gave up 8 bases and J gave up 3 bases, with 11 bases separating them. The CDR3 region is CASGGQNYEQYF. CDR3 coding DNA: TGTGCCAGCGGGGGACAAAACTACGAGCAGTACTTC.

This clonotype was observed a handful of times. The J gene is TRBJ1-2, the V gene TRBV6-6; perhaps TRBD1 as D (6 bases). CDR3 length: 14 residues. Germline V gives CDR1 MNHNY, CDR2 SVGAGI (reference sequence). Trimming stripped 6 bases from V and 4 bases from J, with 15 bases between. The CDR3: CASSTTGVSYGYTF. CDR3 DNA sequence: TGTGCCAGCAGCACGACAGGTGTTAGCTATGGCTACACCTTC.

The rearrangement links TRBV6-2 or TRBV6-3 to TRBJ2-3, with 8 bases lining up with TRBD2. The CDR3 is 13 amino acids. The trim removed 8 bases at V and 4 bases at J, leaving 5 bases unmatched. Per germline, CDR1 MNHEY and CDR2 SVGEGT. DNA of the CDR3: TGTGCCAGCGATCCGGGGGGGCCAGATACGCAGTATTTT. It yields the protein CASDPGGPDTQYF.

A note on this clonotype: This sequence may be a read error, since a much larger clone differs from it by one base. CDR3 sequence (DNA): TGTACCAGCGGACAGCTCCAAGAGACCCAGTACTTC. Encoded protein: CTSGQLQETQYF. The V and J genes are TRBV12-3 or TRBV12-4 and TRBJ2-5, with D perhaps matching TRBD1 (6 bases). The CDR3 is made up of 12 amino acids.

Ten or more counts support this clonotype. The J gene is TRBJ2-7, the V gene TRBV29-1, with 11 nucleotides matching TRBD2. The ends lost 6 bases at V and 2 bases at J; junction bases unmatched: 9. The CDR3 loop spans 15 amino acids. Germline lookup yields CDR1 SQVTM and CDR2 ANQGSEA. The CDR3 DNA reads as TGCAGCGTGAGTTCCGGGACTAGCGGACCCTACGAGCAGTACTTC. Translation gives CSVSSGTSGPYEQYF.

This clonotype was seen repeatedly, ten times or more. V gene TRBV19 combines with J gene TRBJ2-2, with no clear D. The CDR3 runs to 17 residues. Between the trimmed V and J ends, which lost 0 bases and 1 base, there was a span of 12 bases. Germline CDR1 reads LNHDA; CDR2 reads SQIVND (reference sequence). In nucleotides, the CDR3 is TGTGCCAGTAGTATAGATGTTAGAGGAGTGAACACCGGGGAGCTGTTTTTT. Amino acids: CASSIDVRGVNTGELFF. Drawing the rest from reference TRBV19 and TRBJ2-2, the complete variable domain is DGGITQSPKYLFRKEGQNVTLSCEQNLNHDAMYWYRQDPGQGLRLIYYSQIVNDFQKGDIAEGYSVSREKKESFPLTVTSAQKNPTAFYLCASSIDVRGVNTGELFFGEGSRLTVL.

At least ten counts were recorded for this clonotype. The J gene is TRBJ1-2, the V gene TRBV2; no reliable D call. The CDR3 sequence is 13 residues long. V shed 7 bases and J shed 3 bases, with 12 bases lying between them. The germline V gene encodes CDR1 SNHLY and CDR2 FYNNEI. The CDR3 sequence: CASKYPGDYGYTF. CDR3 nucleotide sequence: TGTGCCAGCAAGTACCCGGGAGACTATGGCTACACCTTC.

This clonotype was observed many times. In DNA, the CDR3 is TGTGCCAGCAGCTTAGGTGCCGATGAAGCTTTCTTT. This sequence encodes CASSLGADEAFF. This chain links TRBV7-9 with TRBJ1-1; D unresolved. CDR1 SEHNR and CDR2 FQNEAQ come from the germline V gene (reference sequence). V dropped 1 base and J dropped 7 bases, with 7 bases sitting between them. This CDR3 contains 12 residues.

This clonotype was seen repeatedly, ten times or more. The chain couples TRBV20-1 to TRBJ2-1; the match to TRBD2 covers 9 bases. The CDR3 extends over 16 amino acids. Germline CDR1 DFQATT, CDR2 SNEGSKA (reference sequence). Losses at the gene ends were 3 bases for V and 7 bases for J; bases not matched to a gene: 13. The CDR3 reads CSASWPSGTHTNEQFF. CDR3 bases: TGCAGTGCTAGTTGGCCTAGCGGGACTCACACGAATGAGCAGTTCTTC.

On this clonotype: A much larger clonotype is one base distant, so this may be a read error. The rearrangement joins TRBV30 to TRBJ2-7, with D hard to call. The CDR3 length is 13 residues. Per germline, CDR1 GTSNPN and CDR2 SVGIG (reference sequence). The V end was cut by 0 bases, the J end by 2 bases, with 8 bases between. CDR3 protein: CAWSVLVPYEQYF. Written as DNA, the CDR3 is TGTGCCTGGAGTGTCTTAGTCCCCTACGAGCAGTACTTC.

This clonotype was seen at least ten times. The J gene is TRBJ1-3, the V gene TRBV6-5; D may be TRBD1 (6 bases). The CDR3 consists of 16 residues. Per germline, CDR1 MNHEY and CDR2 SVGAGI. The V end was cut by 0 bases, the J end by 0 bases, with 9 bases between. The CDR3 sequence is CASSYSQGSSGNTIYF. The CDR3 DNA reads as TGTGCCAGCAGTTACTCGCAGGGGAGCTCTGGAAACACCATATATTTT.

In this sample, this clonotype turned up a few times. The CDR3 is CASSRAGNTEAFF. CDR3 in DNA: TGTGCCAGCAGCCGGGCGGGGAACACTGAAGCTTTCTTT. The rearrangement uses TRBV12-3 or TRBV12-4 and TRBJ1-1; no firm D call. The CDR3 has 13 amino acids. Trimming took 6 bases from V and 1 from J, leaving 9 bases between them.